These T cell receptor beta chains were read from a single sample in a study of T cell changes during pregnancy in multiple sclerosis. Profiling relied on immunoSEQ multiplex PCR, and the TCRdb table lists in-frame clones only, not all of them. The table shows fewer than 85,000 clones, with approximately 92% occurring only once. The specimen was peripheral blood, collected in the third trimester of pregnancy. The source is a female donor in good health, enrolled as a control in a pregnancy study. Both conserved end residues are part of each CDR3. The D gene is left open where the match is weak. Clone size is given for some rows only: seen once, a few or many times, or a class if the clone is expanded.

CDR3nt,CDR3aa,abundance,v_gene,d_gene,j_gene
TGTGCCAGCAGCCCAGACGGAGCCTATAATTCACCCCTCCACTTT,CASSPDGAYNSPLHF,.,TRBV5-4,.,TRBJ1-6
TGCGCCAGCAGCCATAGGGGCCTCGGGACTAGAGATTACGAGCAGTACTTC,CASSHRGLGTRDYEQYF,.,TRBV4-1,TRBD2,TRBJ2-7
TGTGCCAGCAGCTTGACAGGGACTGGAAACACCATATATTTT,CASSLTGTGNTIYF,.,TRBV28,TRBD1,TRBJ1-3
TGTGCCAGCAGCAGGGGGCGGACAGATACGCAGTATTTT,CASSRGRTDTQYF,.,TRBV6-5,TRBD1,TRBJ2-3
TGCAGCGCCGGGCCTGGGCAGGGCGGGAACACTGAAGCTTTCTTT,CSAGPGQGGNTEAFF,.,TRBV29-1,.,TRBJ1-1
TGTGCCAGCAGCTTAGTAGGGGGCACAGATACGCAGTATTTT,CASSLVGGTDTQYF,.,TRBV7-2,.,TRBJ2-3
TGTGCCAGCAGTTGGGACAGGGGGTGGGTCACCGGGGAGCTGTTTTTT,CASSWDRGWVTGELFF,.,TRBV27,TRBD1,TRBJ2-2
TGTGCCAGCAGTAGATCAGGGGGAGGCTACACCTTC,CASSRSGGGYTF,.,TRBV28,TRBD1,TRBJ1-2
TGTGCCAGCTCACCAGGGGGGGGGTACGAGCAGTACTTC,CASSPGGGYEQYF,once,TRBV18,TRBD2,TRBJ2-7
TGTGCCAGCAGGGGGGGGGCAGGACTGAACACTGAAGCTTTCTTT,CASRGGAGLNTEAFF,.,TRBV4-2,.,TRBJ1-1
TGCGCCAGCAGCCCTGGGGGCTCTTCAGGCACTGAAGCTTTCTTT,CASSPGGSSGTEAFF,.,TRBV4-1,.,TRBJ1-1
TGTGCCAGCAGTGACTATTCTGAGGCCATAAACATTCAGTACTTC,CASSDYSEAINIQYF,.,TRBV25-1,.,TRBJ2-4
TGTGCCATCAGGTCTTTGGGGCAGCTCAATGAGCAGTTCTTC,CAIRSLGQLNEQFF,.,TRBV10-3,.,TRBJ2-1
TGTGCCAGCAGCTTGGCCGCTGGGACAGGGAAGGAAAAACTGTTTTTT,CASSLAAGTGKEKLFF,.,TRBV5-8,TRBD1,TRBJ1-4
TGTGCCAGCAGCCAAGCAGACTCCTATGGCTACACCTTC,CASSQADSYGYTF,medium-sized,TRBV14,.,TRBJ1-2
TGTGCCAGCAACTCCCGGGACAGGGGGTACGAGCAGTACTTC,CASNSRDRGYEQYF,.,TRBV27,TRBD1,TRBJ2-7
TGTGCCAGCCAAACGACAGGGGATATTAACTATGGCTACACCTTC,CASQTTGDINYGYTF,.,TRBV19,TRBD1,TRBJ1-2
TGTGCCTGGAGTATCGACAGGAACTATGGCTACACCTTC,CAWSIDRNYGYTF,.,TRBV30,.,TRBJ1-2
TGTGCCAGCAGAGTAGGGGGCAACTCCTACGAGCAGTACTTC,CASRVGGNSYEQYF,.,TRBV28,TRBD1,TRBJ2-7
TGCGCCAGCAGCCGGGGACAGGGTCGATACGAGCAGTACTTC,CASSRGQGRYEQYF,.,TRBV5-1,TRBD1,TRBJ2-7
TGTGCCAGCAGCTTACTCCAGGCGGGTGAAGCTTTCTTT,CASSLLQAGEAFF,.,TRBV7-3,.,TRBJ1-1
TGTGCCAGCAGTTTAGAACTCTCGGGACCCCTCCACTTT,CASSLELSGPLHF,.,TRBV6-4,.,TRBJ1-6
TGTGCCAGCAGTTTAGTCAGGGGTGTCACTGAAGCTTTCTTT,CASSLVRGVTEAFF,.,TRBV27,.,TRBJ1-1
TGCGCCAGCAGCCAGGAGGGACAGATCGGAACTGAAGCTTTCTTT,CASSQEGQIGTEAFF,.,TRBV4-1,TRBD1,TRBJ1-1
TGTGCCAGCAGCTTAGAGCATCCGCTTCTCGGCTACACCTTC,CASSLEHPLLGYTF,.,TRBV7-9,.,TRBJ1-2
TGCGCCAGCAGTCCGGGACTCCCGAGGCGAACTGAAGCTTTCTTT,CASSPGLPRRTEAFF,.,TRBV10-1,.,TRBJ1-1
TGTGCCAGCAGCCCAGGGACAGGCAACAATGAGCAGTTCTTC,CASSPGTGNNEQFF,.,TRBV9,TRBD1,TRBJ2-1
TGTGCCAGTAGTACCCAGGGGATAGACACCGGGGAGCTGTTTTTT,CASSTQGIDTGELFF,.,TRBV19,.,TRBJ2-2
TGTGCCAGCAGCAGGGGGGGCGGTTCCTACGAGCAGTACTTC,CASSRGGGSYEQYF,.,TRBV5-8,.,TRBJ2-7
TGTGCCAGTAGTATCGGACAGGGGGCCCCCTACGAGCAGTACTTC,CASSIGQGAPYEQYF,.,TRBV19,TRBD1,TRBJ2-7
TGTGCCAGCAGTGGGGGTTGGACAGTGTCAAACACCATATATTTT,CASSGGWTVSNTIYF,.,TRBV2,.,TRBJ1-3
TGTGCCAGCAGCGTAGTTAGCGGGAGAAGAAATGAGCAGTTCTTC,CASSVVSGRRNEQFF,.,TRBV9,TRBD2,TRBJ2-1